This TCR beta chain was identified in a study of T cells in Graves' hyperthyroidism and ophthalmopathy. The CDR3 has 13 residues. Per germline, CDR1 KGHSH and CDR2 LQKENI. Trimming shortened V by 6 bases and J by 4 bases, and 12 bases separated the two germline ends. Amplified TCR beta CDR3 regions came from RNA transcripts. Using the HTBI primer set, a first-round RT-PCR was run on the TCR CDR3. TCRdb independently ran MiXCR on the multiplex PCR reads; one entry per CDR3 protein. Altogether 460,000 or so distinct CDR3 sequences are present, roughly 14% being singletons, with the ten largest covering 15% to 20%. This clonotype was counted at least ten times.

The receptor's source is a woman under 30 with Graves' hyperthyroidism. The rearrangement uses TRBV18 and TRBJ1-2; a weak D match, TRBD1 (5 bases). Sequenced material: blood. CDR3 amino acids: CASSRDVIYGYTF. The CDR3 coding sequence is TGTGCCAGCTCTCGGGACGTGATCTATGGCTACACCTTC.